This TCR beta chain came from a study of T cell responses to AZD1222 COVID-19 vaccine. Libraries were prepared by immunoSEQ multiplex PCR; TCRdb keeps only in-frame clonotypes and omits some of them. The sample records tens of thousands of clones, about 86% being singletons. V dropped 7 bases and J dropped 1 base, with 7 bases sitting between them. Germline V lookup: CDR1 MNHEY, CDR2 SVGAGI. This CDR3 is 12 amino acids long. This specimen consisted of peripheral blood, obtained on day 0 of AZD1222 vaccination. This sequence was found in an adult in good health. V and J are TRBV6-5 and TRBJ1-1; D unresolved. CDR3 sequence reads: CASTLGNTEAFF. CDR3 bases: TGTGCCAGCACTCTAGGGAACACTGAAGCTTTCTTT.